This T cell receptor beta chain was sequenced for a study of blood T cell repertoires in COVID-19. Study in general: Samples of COVID-19 (acute and convalescent) were obtained from the United States, Italy and Spain. Sources were T cells, B-cell-depleted T cells, or PBMCs; the material itself was cDNA or gDNA.

CDR1 is SGHDT and CDR2 is YYEEEE in the germline V gene. The germline V and J ends were trimmed by 3 bases and 0 bases, with 15 bases remaining between them. This CDR3 region has 16 residues. In the original workflow: Nucleated cell number was recorded as an estimate derived from reference gene primer amplification. Data came from immunoSEQ multiplex PCR; TCRdb stores just in-frame clones and leaves some out. V and J calls and clone size follow that table, whereas D and trimming were derived from the DNA. The sample contains 150,000 or so clones, about three quarters of which appear only once. The specimen was peripheral blood. V gene TRBV5-6 combines with J gene TRBJ1-1; TRBD1 is a possible D gene (5 bases). This TCR was recovered from a woman of 80 years or more with active or convalescent COVID-19. The CDR3 coding sequence is TGTGCCAGCAGCTCACTACAGGTGCGCATGAACACTGAAGCTTTCTTT. Its protein product is CASSSLQVRMNTEAFF.